The 3 T cell receptor beta chains reported below all come from one sample, sequenced in a study of OX40 agonist ivuxolimab in advanced cancers. Sequencing was performed with immunoSEQ multiplex PCR; in TCRdb, only in-frame clones are kept and a portion is missing. This sample yields tens of thousands of clones, of which about 83% are seen a single time; about 9.3% belongs to the top ten. Sequencing was performed on CD4+ or CD8+ T cells sorted from blood, taken in a trial of the OX40 agonist ivuxolimab. The receptors shown here come from an adult with an advanced solid tumor such as melanoma, head and neck, liver or kidney cancer.

The chain has TRBV9 and TRBJ2-7, with 8 bases aligning to TRBD1. V gave up 1 base and J gave up 3 bases; unmatched junction bases: 0. This CDR3 has 13 amino acids. Germline loops: CDR1 SGDLS, CDR2 YYNGEE. The CDR3 DNA is TGTGCCAGCAGCGTAACAGGGGGCTACGAGCAGTACTTC. Its translation: CASSVTGGYEQYF.

Relative to its sample, this clone is medium-sized (0.01 to 0.1%). CDR3 bases: TGTGCCAGCAGCGTAGAACCTAGCGGGGGGTACTCCTACGAGCAGTACTTC. This translates into CASSVEPSGGYSYEQYF. J is TRBJ2-7 and V is TRBV9; 11 bases map to TRBD2. The CDR3 runs to 17 residues. Germline CDR1 is SGDLS and CDR2 is YYNGEE. V shed 0 bases, J shed 0 bases, and the junction held 5 bases outside the gene matches.

This chain connects TRBV11-2 to TRBJ2-5; D not certain. The CDR3 consists of 12 residues. From germline, CDR1 is SGHAT and CDR2 FQNNGV. V gave up 2 bases and J gave up 5 bases, with 6 bases separating them. The CDR3 DNA reads as TGTGCCAGCAGCTTACTTGGGGAGACCCAGTACTTC. This translates into CASSLLGETQYF.